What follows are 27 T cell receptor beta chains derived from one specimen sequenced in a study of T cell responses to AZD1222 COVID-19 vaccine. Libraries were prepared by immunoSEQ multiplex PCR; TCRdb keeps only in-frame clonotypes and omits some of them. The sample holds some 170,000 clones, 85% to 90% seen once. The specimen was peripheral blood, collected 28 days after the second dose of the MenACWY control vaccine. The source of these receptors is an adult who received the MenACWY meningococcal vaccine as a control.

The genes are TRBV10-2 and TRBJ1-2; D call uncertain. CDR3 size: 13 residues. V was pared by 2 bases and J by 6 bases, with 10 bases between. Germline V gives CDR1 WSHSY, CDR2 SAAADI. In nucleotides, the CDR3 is TGCGCCAGCAGTGAGGGGCAGTATCATGGCTACACCTTC. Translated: CASSEGQYHGYTF.

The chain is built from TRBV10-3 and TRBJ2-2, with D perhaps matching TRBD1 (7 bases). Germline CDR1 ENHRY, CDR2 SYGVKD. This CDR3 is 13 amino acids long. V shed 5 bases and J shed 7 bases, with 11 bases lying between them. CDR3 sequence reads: CAISPGGIGELFF. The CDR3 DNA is TGTGCCATCAGTCCAGGGGGGATCGGGGAGCTGTTTTTT.

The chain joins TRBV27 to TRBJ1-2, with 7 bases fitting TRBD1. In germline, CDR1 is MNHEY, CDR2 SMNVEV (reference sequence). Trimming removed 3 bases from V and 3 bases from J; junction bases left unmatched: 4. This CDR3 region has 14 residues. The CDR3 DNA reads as TGTGCCAGCAGTTTTACCGGGACAGACTATGGCTACACCTTC. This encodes CASSFTGTDYGYTF.

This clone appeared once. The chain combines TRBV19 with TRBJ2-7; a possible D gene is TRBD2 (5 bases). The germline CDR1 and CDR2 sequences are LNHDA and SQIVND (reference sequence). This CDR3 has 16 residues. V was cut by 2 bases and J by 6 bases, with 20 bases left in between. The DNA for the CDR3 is TGTGCCAGTAGTATACGGCAGCGGACGCCACAGTTCGAGCAGTACTTC. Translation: CASSIRQRTPQFEQYF.

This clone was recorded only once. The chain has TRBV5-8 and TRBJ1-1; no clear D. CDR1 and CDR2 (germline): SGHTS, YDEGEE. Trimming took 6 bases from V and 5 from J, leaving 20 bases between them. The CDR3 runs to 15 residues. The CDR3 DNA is TGTGCCAGCATTACGGGCAGTTTGCCGGGGACTGAAGCTTTCTTT. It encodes CASITGSLPGTEAFF.

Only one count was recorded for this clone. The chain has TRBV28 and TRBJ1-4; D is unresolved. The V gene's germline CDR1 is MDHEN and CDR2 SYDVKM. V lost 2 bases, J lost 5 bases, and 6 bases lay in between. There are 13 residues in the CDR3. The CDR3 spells CASSLNQNEKLFF. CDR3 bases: TGTGCCAGCAGTTTAAATCAAAATGAAAAACTGTTTTTT.

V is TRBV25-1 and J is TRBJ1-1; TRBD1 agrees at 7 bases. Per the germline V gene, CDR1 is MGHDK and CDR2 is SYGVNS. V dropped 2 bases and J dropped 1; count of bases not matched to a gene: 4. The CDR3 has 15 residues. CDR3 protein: CASSEIGGANTEAFF. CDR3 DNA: TGTGCCAGCAGTGAAATAGGGGGCGCGAACACTGAAGCTTTCTTT.

The CDR3 is CASSYSTAPPITEAFF. CDR3 DNA: TGTGCCAGCAGTTACTCGACGGCTCCACCTATTACTGAAGCTTTCTTT. V gene TRBV6-5 combines with J gene TRBJ1-1; unclear D gene. Germline CDR1 and CDR2: MNHEY and SVGAGI. The CDR3 is made up of 16 amino acids. Deletions cut 0 bases from V and 5 bases from J, with 16 bases between.

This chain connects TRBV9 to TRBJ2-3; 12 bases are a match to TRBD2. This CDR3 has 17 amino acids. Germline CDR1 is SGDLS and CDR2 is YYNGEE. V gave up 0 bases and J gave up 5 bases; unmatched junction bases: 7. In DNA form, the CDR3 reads TGTGCCAGCAGCGTAGAAAGGACTAGCGGGACTATAGATACGCAGTATTTT. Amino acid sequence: CASSVERTSGTIDTQYF.

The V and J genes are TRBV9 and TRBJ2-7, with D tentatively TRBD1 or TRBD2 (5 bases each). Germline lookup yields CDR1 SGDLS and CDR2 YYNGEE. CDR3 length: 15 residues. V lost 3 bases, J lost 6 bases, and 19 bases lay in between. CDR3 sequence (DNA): TGTGCCAGCAGCGGGTTCGGGGCTTCTCCGGCCGAGCAGTACTTC. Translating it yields CASSGFGASPAEQYF.

DNA of the CDR3: TGTGCCAGCAGCTCCGGGACAGGGTACACTGAAGCTTTCTTT. It specifies CASSSGTGYTEAFF. The chain recombines TRBV5-4 with TRBJ1-1; 9 nucleotides line up with TRBD1. J lost 3 bases, V lost 3 bases, and 3 bases had no gene match. CDR3 length equals 14 residues. CDR1 and CDR2 from the germline V gene are SGHNT and YYREEE (reference sequence).

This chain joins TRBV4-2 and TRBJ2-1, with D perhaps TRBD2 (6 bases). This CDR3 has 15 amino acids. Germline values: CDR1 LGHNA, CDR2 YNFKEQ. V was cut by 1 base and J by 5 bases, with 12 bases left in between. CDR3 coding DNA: TGTGCCAGCAGCCAAGGCGGGACTTTAAACAATGAGCAGTTCTTC. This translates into CASSQGGTLNNEQFF.

The CDR3 coding sequence is TGCAGCGTCGTTCTAGGGGGCGGCTATGGCTACACCTTC. As protein: CSVVLGGGYGYTF. The genes are TRBV29-1 and TRBJ1-2, with 7 nucleotides matching TRBD1. J gave up 4 bases and V 6 bases, and 8 bases lay outside the gene matches. The germline CDR1 and CDR2 sequences are SQVTM and ANQGSEA. This CDR3 comprises 13 residues.

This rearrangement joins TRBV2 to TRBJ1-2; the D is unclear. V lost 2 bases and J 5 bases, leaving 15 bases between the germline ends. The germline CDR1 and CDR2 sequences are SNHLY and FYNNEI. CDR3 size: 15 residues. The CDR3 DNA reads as TGTGCCAGCAGTGAAAATGGTTCGGGGTTATATGGCTACACCTTC. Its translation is CASSENGSGLYGYTF.

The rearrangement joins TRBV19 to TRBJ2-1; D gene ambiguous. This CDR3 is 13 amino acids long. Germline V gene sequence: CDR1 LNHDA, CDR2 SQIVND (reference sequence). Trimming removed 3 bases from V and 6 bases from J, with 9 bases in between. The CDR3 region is CASSMGRPNEQFF. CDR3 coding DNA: TGTGCCAGTAGTATGGGTAGACCCAATGAGCAGTTCTTC.

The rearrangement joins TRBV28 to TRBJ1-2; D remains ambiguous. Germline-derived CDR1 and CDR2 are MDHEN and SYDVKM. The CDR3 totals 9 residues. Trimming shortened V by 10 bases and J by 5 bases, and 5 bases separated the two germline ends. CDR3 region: CATSYGYTF. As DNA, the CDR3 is TGTGCCACCTCATATGGCTACACCTTC.

The CDR3 here is CASIFEQGDEQFF. The CDR3 region has the DNA TGTGCCAGCATATTCGAACAGGGCGATGAGCAGTTCTTC. V is TRBV28 and J is TRBJ2-1; D is possibly TRBD1 (6 bases). Germline V gene lookup returns CDR1 MDHEN and CDR2 SYDVKM. V lost 7 bases and J 8 bases, leaving 15 bases between the germline ends. This CDR3 has 13 amino acids.

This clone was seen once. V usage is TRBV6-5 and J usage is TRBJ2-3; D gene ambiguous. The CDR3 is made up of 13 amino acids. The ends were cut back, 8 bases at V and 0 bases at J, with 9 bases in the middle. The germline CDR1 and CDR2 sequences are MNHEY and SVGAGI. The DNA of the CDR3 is TGTGCCAGCCGGACGGTTAGCACAGATACGCAGTATTTT. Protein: CASRTVSTDTQYF.

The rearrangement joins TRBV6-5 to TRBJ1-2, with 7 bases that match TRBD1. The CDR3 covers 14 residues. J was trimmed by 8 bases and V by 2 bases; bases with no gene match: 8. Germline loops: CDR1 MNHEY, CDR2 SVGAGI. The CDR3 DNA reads TGTGCCAGCAGTTACGAAGAGGGGGCATACGGCTACACCTTC. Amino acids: CASSYEEGAYGYTF.

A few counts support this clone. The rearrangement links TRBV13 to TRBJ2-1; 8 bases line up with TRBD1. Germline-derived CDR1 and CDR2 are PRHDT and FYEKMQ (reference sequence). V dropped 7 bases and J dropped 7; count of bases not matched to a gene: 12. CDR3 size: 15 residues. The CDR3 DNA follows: TGTGCCAGCATCCAAAGGGCAGGGGGCTTTAATGAGCAGTTCTTC. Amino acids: CASIQRAGGFNEQFF.

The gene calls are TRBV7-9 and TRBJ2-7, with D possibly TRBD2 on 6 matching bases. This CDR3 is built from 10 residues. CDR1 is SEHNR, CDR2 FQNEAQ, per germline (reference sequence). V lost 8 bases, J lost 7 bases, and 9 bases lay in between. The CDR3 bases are TGTGCCAGCGCACGGGGGGAGCAGTACTTC. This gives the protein CASARGEQYF. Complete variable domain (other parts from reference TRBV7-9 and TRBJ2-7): DTGVSQNPRHKITKRGQNVTFRCDPISEHNRLYWYRQTLGQGPEFLTYFQNEAQLEKSRLLSDRFSAERPKGSFSTLEIQRTEQGDSAMYLCASARGEQYFGPGTRLTVT.

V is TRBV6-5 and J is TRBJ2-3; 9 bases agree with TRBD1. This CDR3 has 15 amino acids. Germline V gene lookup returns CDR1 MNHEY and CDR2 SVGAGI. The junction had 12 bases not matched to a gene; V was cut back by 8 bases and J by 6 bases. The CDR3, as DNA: TGTGCCAGCCGCCTTTGGGACAGGGAGAAGGATACGCAGTATTTT. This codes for CASRLWDREKDTQYF.

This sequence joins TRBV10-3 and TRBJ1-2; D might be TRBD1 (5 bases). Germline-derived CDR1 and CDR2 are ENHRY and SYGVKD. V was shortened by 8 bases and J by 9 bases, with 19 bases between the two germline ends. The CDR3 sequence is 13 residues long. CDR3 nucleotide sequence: TGTGCCATCGGGACTATACTAGGGTCGAGCTACACCTTC. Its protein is CAIGTILGSSYTF.

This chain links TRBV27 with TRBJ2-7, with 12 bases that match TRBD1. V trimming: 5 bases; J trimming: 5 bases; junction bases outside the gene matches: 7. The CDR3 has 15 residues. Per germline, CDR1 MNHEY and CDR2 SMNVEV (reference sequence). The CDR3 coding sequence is TGTGCCAGCAGTAGCGGGACAGGGGGCAGGAACGAGCAGTACTTC. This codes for CASSSGTGGRNEQYF.

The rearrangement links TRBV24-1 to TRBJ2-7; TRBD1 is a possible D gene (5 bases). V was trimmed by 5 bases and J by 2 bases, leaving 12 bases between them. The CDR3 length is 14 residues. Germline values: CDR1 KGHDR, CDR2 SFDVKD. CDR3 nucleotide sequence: TGTGCCACCAGTGTTAGGGGCCCCCCCTACGAGCAGTACTTC. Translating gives CATSVRGPPYEQYF.

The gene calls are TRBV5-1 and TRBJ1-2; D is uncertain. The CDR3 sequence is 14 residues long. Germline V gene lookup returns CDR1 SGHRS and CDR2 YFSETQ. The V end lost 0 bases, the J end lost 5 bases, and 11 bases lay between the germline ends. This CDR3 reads CASSLEGTGYGYTF. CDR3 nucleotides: TGCGCCAGCAGCTTGGAAGGAACTGGGTATGGCTACACCTTC.

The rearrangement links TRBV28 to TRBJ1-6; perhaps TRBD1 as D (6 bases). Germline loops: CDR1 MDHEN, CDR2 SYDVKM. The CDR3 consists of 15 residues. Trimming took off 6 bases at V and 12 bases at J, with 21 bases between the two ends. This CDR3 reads CASSGFGGAIGPLHF. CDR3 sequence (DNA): TGTGCCAGCAGCGGGTTCGGGGGGGCCATTGGACCCCTCCACTTT. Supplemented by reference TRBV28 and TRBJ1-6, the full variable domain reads DVKVTQSSRYLVKRTGEKVFLECVQDMDHENMFWYRQDPGLGLRLIYFSYDVKMKEKGDIPEGYSVSREKKERFSLILESASTNQTSMYLCASSGFGGAIGPLHFGNGTRLTVT.